This TCR beta chain was captured by sequencing in a study of blood T cell repertoires in COVID-19. Whole-study context: Italy, Spain and the United States were the sources of the convalescent and acute COVID-19 samples.

The ends lost 5 bases at V and 0 bases at J; junction bases unmatched: 0. Germline V lookup: CDR1 LNHDA, CDR2 SQIVND (reference sequence). The length of the CDR3 is 14 residues. Authors' methods: Researchers report that nucleated cell counts were estimated from reference gene primer amplification. Libraries were prepared by immunoSEQ multiplex PCR; TCRdb keeps only in-frame clonotypes and omits some of them. The V and J calls and clone size are taken from that table; D and trimming were inferred from the DNA. The repertoire has 210,000 or so clones, 89% of them found once; the top ten carry about 4.8%.

The sequencing sample was made of peripheral blood. The chain uses TRBV19 and TRBJ2-1, with 8 bases matching TRBD2. This receptor was identified in a woman aged 40 to 49 with acute or convalescent COVID-19. The CDR3 coding sequence is TGTGCCAGTAGTGCGGGGGGCTCCTACAATGAGCAGTTCTTC. Translating gives CASSAGGSYNEQFF.